This T cell receptor (beta chain) was profiled in a study of T cell clones after liver transplantation. The protocol was immunoSEQ multiplex PCR, while the TCRdb copy is restricted to in-frame clones and leaves out a portion. The profile shows about 75,000 clones, roughly 90% of them singletons. The CDR3 extends over 14 amino acids. Germline V CDR1 and CDR2: SGHTA, FQGNSA. The V end was cut by 2 bases, the J end by 2 bases, with 9 bases between. The chain links TRBV7-2 to TRBJ1-2; D unclear. This sequence was found in a human donor who received a liver transplant. The sequenced sample was CD4+ T cells from blood, obtained before liver transplant. CDR3 sequence reads: CASSLSRLNYGYTF. The DNA for the CDR3 is TGTGCCAGCAGCTTAAGTCGTCTCAACTATGGCTACACCTTC.